Here is one TCR beta chain with its context. Its antigen is not identified. Here immunoSEQ multiplex PCR was the method, and the copy in TCRdb shows in-frame clones only, minus some. The sample consists of 120,000 or so clones, 90% of them appearing once. The data originate from a study of T cell responses to AZD1222 COVID-19 vaccine. Study outcomes and limitations: Most donors were white British, females outnumbered males, and clonal diversity was possibly underestimated. The reported proportion of spike-specific TCRs targeting unmutated variant regions was nearly half. A rise in Spike-specific TCR breadth and depth followed two AZD1222 doses.

V was pared by 5 bases and J by 1 base, with 8 bases between. CDR3 length: 13 amino acids. Per germline, CDR1 MNHEY and CDR2 SVGAGI. Specimen: peripheral blood, collected on day 0 of AZD1222 vaccination. V usage is TRBV6-5 and J usage is TRBJ1-1; the D is unclear. The receptor was isolated from an adult in good health. The CDR3 is CASSTQRNTEAFF. For the CDR3, the DNA is TGTGCCAGCAGTACACAGAGGAACACTGAAGCTTTCTTT.